Here is one T cell receptor (beta chain) with its context. What it binds is not known. V dropped 3 bases and J dropped 0 bases, with 9 bases sitting between them. The CDR3 is 15 amino acids. The germline V gene has CDR1 LNHDA and CDR2 SQIVND (reference sequence). Profiled with immunoSEQ multiplex PCR; TCRdb holds only in-frame clones, not every one. The data hold approximately 150,000 clones, with over 80% observed a single time. These data originate in a study of T cell responses to AZD1222 COVID-19 vaccine. Study-wide points: Donors skewed white British and female; clonal diversity was possibly underestimated. The CD4 TCRs associated with vaccination extended across spike and predominated at 160-218 and 743-854. Scientists sampled the repertoires only once the peak T cell response had passed.

The source of this sequence is an adult who received the AZD1222 COVID-19 vaccine. The sequencing used peripheral blood, collected 28 days after the second AZD1222 dose. V and J are TRBV19 and TRBJ1-3; D perhaps matches TRBD1 (6 bases). The CDR3 region has the DNA TGTGCCAGTAGTATGACAGGCTTCTCTGGAAACACCATATATTTT. It specifies CASSMTGFSGNTIYF.